This T cell receptor (beta chain) appears in the sequencing data of a study of blood T cell repertoires in COVID-19. TCRdb keeps only in-frame clones here, not all; method: immunoSEQ multiplex PCR. Of around 470,000 clones in the sample, 89% were seen once. CDR1 and CDR2 (germline): SGHNT, YYREEE (reference sequence). The CDR3 sequence is 13 residues long. The ends were cut back, 4 bases at V and 1 base at J, with 6 bases in the middle. The sample consisted of peripheral blood. J is TRBJ1-3 and V is TRBV5-4; the D is unclear. The receptor was derived from a man between 18 and 29 years old with COVID-19, enrolled during active disease. The DNA of the CDR3 is TGTGCCAGCAGCCCGGGGTCTGGAAACACCATATATTTT. This gives the protein CASSPGSGNTIYF. Complete variable domain (other parts from reference TRBV5-4 and TRBJ1-3): ETGVTQSPTHLIKTRGQQVTLRCSSQSGHNTVSWYQQALGQGPQFIFQYYREEENGRGNFPPRFSGLQFPNYSSELNVNALELDDSALYLCASSPGSGNTIYFGEGSWLTVV.